The 27 T cell receptor beta chains below all came from one sample that was sequenced in a study of T cells in Graves' hyperthyroidism and ophthalmopathy. Amplification yielded TCR beta CDR3 regions, with RNA transcripts as the source. The HTBI primer set served for first-round RT-PCR of the TCR CDR3. TCRdb re-analysed the multiplex PCR reads in MiXCR, keeping a single row per CDR3 protein. The sample includes approximately 640,000 distinct CDR3 sequences, 40% to 55% of them seen just once. Sequencing used peripheral blood or thyroid tissue (not recorded which). These receptors were obtained from an adult man with Graves' disease, either hyperthyroidism or ophthalmopathy (not recorded which).

The chain couples TRBV29-1 to TRBJ1-2, with D unclear. Germline values: CDR1 SQVTM, CDR2 ANQGSEA. This CDR3 region has 12 residues. V was cut by 7 bases and J by 2 bases, with 11 bases left in between. The CDR3 here is CSGRVGNYGYTF. CDR3 DNA sequence: TGCAGCGGTAGGGTGGGAAACTATGGCTACACCTTC.

The chain carries TRBV2 and TRBJ2-5, with D maybe TRBD1 (5 bases). Trimming stripped 8 bases from V and 5 bases from J, with 15 bases between. The length of the CDR3 is 13 residues. In germline, CDR1 is SNHLY, CDR2 FYNNEI. This CDR3 reads CASSYQGVETQYF. In DNA form, the CDR3 reads TGTGCCAGCTCATATCAGGGCGTGGAGACCCAGTACTTC.

This chain joins TRBV27 and TRBJ1-6, with a tentative D call TRBD1 (6 bases). This CDR3 has 16 amino acids. Germline-derived CDR1 and CDR2 are MNHEY and SMNVEV (reference sequence). Trimming cost V 2 bases and J 7 bases, with 15 bases left between them. CDR3 protein: CASSLRYQGRNSPLHF. CDR3 in DNA: TGTGCCAGCAGTTTACGGTACCAGGGGCGGAATTCACCCCTCCACTTT.

This clonotype was seen many times. The CDR3 bases are TGTGCCACCAGCAGAGCCCAAGACTACAATGAAAAACTGTTTTTT. Translation: CATSRAQDYNEKLFF. The chain joins TRBV15 to TRBJ1-4, with no clear D. V shed 1 base and J shed 5 bases, with 11 bases lying between them. Germline V gene sequence: CDR1 LNHNV, CDR2 YYDKDF (reference sequence). The CDR3 runs 15 residues.

This sequence joins TRBV20-1 and TRBJ1-5; D is uncertain. V dropped 7 bases and J dropped 4 bases, with 11 bases sitting between them. CDR3 length: 12 amino acids. CDR1 and CDR2 from the germline V gene are DFQATT and SNEGSKA (reference sequence). The CDR3 DNA reads TGCAGTGAAACTACCATGAATCAGCCCCAGCATTTT. Its translation: CSETTMNQPQHF.

The chain couples TRBV19 to TRBJ1-2; maybe TRBD1 (6 bases). The V gene's germline CDR1 is LNHDA and CDR2 SQIVND (reference sequence). This CDR3 has 15 residues. Trimming removed 0 bases from V and 3 bases from J, with 11 bases in between. The CDR3 sequence is CASSIDGQHYYGYTF. In nucleotides, the CDR3 is TGTGCCAGTAGTATAGATGGACAGCACTACTATGGCTACACCTTC.

The rearrangement links TRBV6-1 to TRBJ1-2, with TRBD1 as a possible D gene (6 bases). The CDR3 contains 13 residues. Trimming cost V 8 bases and J 4 bases, with 14 bases left between them. Germline V gene sequence: CDR1 MNHNS, CDR2 SASEGT. The CDR3 DNA is TGTGCCAGCGACGACGGACAGACCTATGGCTACACCTTC. Translation gives CASDDGQTYGYTF.

In its sample, this clonotype was seen many times. This rearrangement joins TRBV7-9 to TRBJ1-4, with TRBD1 as a possible D gene (5 bases). The CDR3 is made up of 12 amino acids. Germline lookup yields CDR1 SEHNR and CDR2 FQNEAQ (reference sequence). Trimming cost V 5 bases and J 8 bases, with 9 bases left between them. The CDR3 loop is CASSPGVEKLFF. CDR3 sequence (DNA): TGTGCCAGCAGCCCGGGGGTGGAAAAACTGTTTTTT.

The chain employs TRBV19 and TRBJ1-2; 8 nucleotides match TRBD1. Per germline, CDR1 LNHDA and CDR2 SQIVND (reference sequence). With V trimmed by 1 base and J by 3 bases, 10 bases remained unmatched. The CDR3 loop spans 17 amino acids. This CDR3 is CASSIVIQGASDYGYTF. The CDR3 nucleotides are TGTGCCAGTAGTATAGTGATCCAGGGGGCGTCCGACTATGGCTACACCTTC.

This clonotype has just a few counts. The genes are TRBV5-1 and TRBJ1-1, with D unclear. V lost 4 bases, J lost 0 bases, and 16 bases lay in between. There are 16 residues in the CDR3. Germline-derived CDR1 and CDR2 are SGHRS and YFSETQ. CDR3 nucleotide sequence: TGCGCCAGCAGCAGGGATGGAGGGCTTATGAACACTGAAGCTTTCTTT. This gives the protein CASSRDGGLMNTEAFF.

This chain links TRBV29-1 with TRBJ1-1; unclear D gene. The CDR3 loop spans 16 amino acids. Germline CDR1 and CDR2: SQVTM and ANQGSEA. Deletions cut 3 bases from V and 3 bases from J, with 20 bases between. The CDR3 DNA follows: TGCAGCGTTGATACCAATGAGGGCCCGCGTGACACTGAAGCTTTCTTT. It yields the protein CSVDTNEGPRDTEAFF.

V usage is TRBV7-2 and J usage is TRBJ2-7; possibly TRBD2 for D (6 bases). Between the trimmed V and J ends, which lost 5 bases and 0 bases, there was a span of 17 bases. The germline V gene encodes CDR1 SGHTA and CDR2 FQGNSA. CDR3 length equals 16 residues. This chain's CDR3 is CASSAILADLSYEQYF. The CDR3 bases are TGTGCCAGCAGCGCCATATTAGCGGACCTCTCCTACGAGCAGTACTTC.

This clonotype was recorded at least ten times. CDR3 sequence (DNA): TGCAGCGCTCTGACAGGGCCCTACGAGCAGTACTTC. Translating it yields CSALTGPYEQYF. The chain couples TRBV29-1 to TRBJ2-7; 7 bases line up with TRBD1. Germline V gene data show CDR1 as SQVTM and CDR2 as ANQGSEA. The CDR3 extends over 12 amino acids. Trimming at V came to 7 bases and at J to 2 bases, leaving 5 bases not matched to a gene.

Notes on this clonotype: Being one base from a much bigger clone, this may be a read error. CDR3 nucleotides: TGTGCCAGCAGCTTAGACGCGGGAGGGCGGCAAGAGGCCCAGTACTTC. This sequence encodes CASSLDAGGRQEAQYF. The V and J genes are TRBV7-9 and TRBJ2-5; 9 bases fit TRBD2. Per the germline V gene, CDR1 is SEHNR and CDR2 is FQNEAQ (reference sequence). The CDR3 loop spans 16 amino acids.

This clonotype was counted once. The chain employs TRBV12-3 or TRBV12-4 and TRBJ1-6; 7 nucleotides match TRBD1. After removal of 6 bases from V and 13 bases from J, the junction contained 9 bases not matched to a gene. There are 13 residues in the CDR3. CDR3 in DNA: TGTGCCAGCAGCTTAACAGGGGAACAGCCCCTCCACTTT. Translation gives CASSLTGEQPLHF.

This clonotype was counted many times. This chain joins TRBV2 and TRBJ2-7; D might be TRBD1 (6 bases). The CDR3 length is 12 residues. Germline V gene lookup returns CDR1 SNHLY and CDR2 FYNNEI. The germline V and J ends were trimmed by 7 bases and 5 bases, with 12 bases remaining between them. CDR3 sequence: CASKGGGHEQYF. The CDR3 DNA is TGTGCCAGCAAGGGTGGGGGCCACGAGCAGTACTTC.

V and J are TRBV15 and TRBJ1-2, with D perhaps matching TRBD1 (5 bases). Germline V CDR1 and CDR2: LNHNV, YYDKDF (reference sequence). CDR3 length equals 12 residues. V lost 3 bases and J lost 7, with 9 bases in between. CDR3 nucleotides: TGTGCCACCAGCAGTCAGGGAGGTGGCTACACCTTC. Amino acid sequence: CATSSQGGGYTF.

The V call is TRBV29-1, the J call TRBJ2-7; TRBD1 aligns across 9 bases. J was trimmed by 1 base and V by 6 bases; bases with no gene match: 7. The germline CDR1 and CDR2 sequences are SQVTM and ANQGSEA. The CDR3 is 14 residues long. The CDR3 DNA reads TGCAGCGTCCGACAGGGGGGACCATCCTACGAGCAGTACTTC. Translation: CSVRQGGPSYEQYF.

The chain recombines TRBV2 with TRBJ1-4; the match to TRBD1 covers 9 bases. The CDR3 has 16 amino acids. Germline assignment: CDR1 SNHLY and CDR2 FYNNEI. Trimming removed 0 bases from V and 8 bases from J; junction bases left unmatched: 7. The CDR3 loop reads CASSEAGGQGREKLFF. The CDR3 DNA reads TGTGCCAGCAGTGAAGCGGGGGGACAGGGAAGAGAAAAACTGTTTTTT.

This clonotype has a count of ten or more. The chain joins TRBV20-1 to TRBJ1-2; 11 bases are a match to TRBD1. The CDR3 runs to 13 residues. The ends lost 5 bases at V and 3 bases at J; junction bases unmatched: 2. Germline loops: CDR1 DFQATT, CDR2 SNEGSKA (reference sequence). DNA of the CDR3: TGCAGTGCTTGGGGACAGGGGGACTATGGCTACACCTTC. Its protein product is CSAWGQGDYGYTF.

The genes are TRBV29-1 and TRBJ1-5; D gene unclear. CDR1 is SQVTM, CDR2 ANQGSEA, per germline. The length of the CDR3 is 11 residues. V lost 3 bases, J lost 13 bases, and 13 bases lay in between. In DNA form, the CDR3 reads TGCAGCGTTGATGACGGCTACGAGCAGCATTTT. Its protein is CSVDDGYEQHF.

The chain recombines TRBV5-1 with TRBJ1-4; 7 positions match TRBD1. The V gene end was trimmed by 4 bases and the J gene end by 2 bases; junction bases not matched to a gene: 2. From germline, CDR1 is SGHRS and CDR2 YFSETQ. The length of the CDR3 is 14 residues. The CDR3 is CASSVRGTNEKLFF. The DNA of the CDR3 is TGCGCCAGCAGCGTCAGGGGGACTAATGAAAAACTGTTTTTT.

This clonotype was recorded once. Being one base from a much bigger clone, this may be a read error. The rearrangement joins TRBV29-1 to TRBJ1-2; the D is unclear. V lost 4 bases and J lost 4, with 10 bases in between. CDR1 and CDR2 from the germline V gene are SQVTM and ANQGSEA. CDR3 length: 12 residues. CDR3 residues: CSVATRIYGYTF. CDR3 bases: TGCAGCGTTGCGACACGCATCTATGGCTACACCTTC.

This chain links TRBV5-1 with TRBJ2-5; D perhaps matches TRBD1 (6 bases). The CDR3 is made up of 13 amino acids. V was shortened by 3 bases and J by 5 bases, with 11 bases between the two germline ends. Germline V gives CDR1 SGHRS, CDR2 YFSETQ. The CDR3: CASSSTGPETQYF. CDR3 coding DNA: TGCGCCAGCAGCTCGACAGGTCCGGAGACCCAGTACTTC.

For this clonotype: At one end, the junction sequence differs from germline, possibly due to a read error. This chain connects TRBV4-1 to TRBJ1-1; D not certain. Germline V gives CDR1 MGHRA, CDR2 YSYEKL. This CDR3 comprises 16 residues. This chain's CDR3 is CASSQSRSSMNTEAFF. The CDR3 region has the DNA TGTGCCAGCAGCCAATCCCGGAGTTCCATGAACACTGAAGCTTTCTTT.

This clonotype came up many times. The chain combines TRBV7-9 with TRBJ2-7, with no clear D. V lost 5 bases, J lost 4 bases, and 9 bases lay in between. The CDR3 length is 12 residues. Germline CDR1 reads SEHNR; CDR2 reads FQNEAQ (reference sequence). Written as DNA, the CDR3 is TGTGCCAGCAGCCGAAGTCAATACGAGCAGTACTTC. This sequence encodes CASSRSQYEQYF. Combining the CDR3 with reference TRBV7-9 and TRBJ2-7 gives the whole variable domain DTGVSQNPRHKITKRGQNVTFRCDPISEHNRLYWYRQTLGQGPEFLTYFQNEAQLEKSRLLSDRFSAERPKGSFSTLEIQRTEQGDSAMYLCASSRSQYEQYFGPGTRLTVT.

This clonotype has a count of ten or more. The chain has TRBV7-3 and TRBJ1-6; TRBD1 aligns across 10 bases. After removal of 5 bases from V and 13 bases from J, the junction contained 11 bases not matched to a gene. Germline V gives CDR1 SGHTA, CDR2 FQGTGA. The CDR3 is made up of 15 amino acids. The CDR3 region has the DNA TGTGCCAGCAGCCCCCAAGGGGGACAGGGGTTTCCCCTCCACTTT. This gives the protein CASSPQGGQGFPLHF.